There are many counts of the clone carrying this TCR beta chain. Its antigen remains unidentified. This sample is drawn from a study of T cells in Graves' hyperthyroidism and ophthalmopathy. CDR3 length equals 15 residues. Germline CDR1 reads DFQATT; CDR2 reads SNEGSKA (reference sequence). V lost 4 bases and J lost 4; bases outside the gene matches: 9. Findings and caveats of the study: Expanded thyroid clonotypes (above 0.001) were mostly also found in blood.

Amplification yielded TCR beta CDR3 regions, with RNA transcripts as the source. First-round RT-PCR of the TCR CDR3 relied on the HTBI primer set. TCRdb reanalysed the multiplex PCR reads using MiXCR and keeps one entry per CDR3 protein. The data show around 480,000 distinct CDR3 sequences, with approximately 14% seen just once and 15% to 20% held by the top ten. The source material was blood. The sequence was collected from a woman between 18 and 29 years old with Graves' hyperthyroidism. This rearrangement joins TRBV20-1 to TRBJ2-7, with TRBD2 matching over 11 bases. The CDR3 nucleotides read TGCAGTGCTACTCCGGGGACTAGCGGCTCTTACGAGCAGTACTTC. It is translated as CSATPGTSGSYEQYF.